Listed here is a single T cell receptor beta chain. Its specificity is not known. The PCR had 60 Vbeta and 13 Jbeta primers. Measured with immunoSEQ multiplex PCR; TCRdb has only the in-frame clones, and not every one. The table includes roughly 200,000 clones, 9.5% detected once. The record originates from a study of cytomegalovirus exposure and HLA in healthy donors. Findings and limits, study-wide: The study dropped some indistinguishable V segments, TRBV6-2 and TRBV6-3 among them. A list of 150 to 200 TCR beta chains associated with cytomegalovirus was given. Presence/absence results assume similar sequencing depth per donor, which may not hold.

The CDR3 spans 13 residues. Germline-derived CDR1 and CDR2 are KGHSH and LQKENI. V was pared by 6 bases and J by 1 base, with 10 bases between. Sequencing used PBMCs. The V call is TRBV18, the J call TRBJ2-7, with D possibly matching TRBD2 (6 bases). This TCR came from a woman aged 25-40 years in good health and CMV-seropositive. The CDR3 region is CASSAGSSYEQYF. The CDR3 nucleotides are TGTGCCAGCTCCGCCGGGAGTTCCTACGAGCAGTACTTC.